This TCR beta chain was captured in a study of blood T cell repertoires in COVID-19. Overall study: Samples of COVID-19 (acute and convalescent) were obtained from the United States, Italy and Spain. Sources were T cells, B-cell-depleted T cells, or PBMCs; the material itself was cDNA or gDNA.

The CDR3 is 15 residues long. Trimming took 8 bases from V and 0 from J; bases not matched to a gene: 7. CDR1 and CDR2 from the germline V gene are MNHNY and SVGAGI (reference sequence). Original data processing: Amplification with reference gene primers provided the estimates of nucleated cell counts. Profiling relied on immunoSEQ multiplex PCR, and the TCRdb table lists in-frame clones only, not all of them. V and J calls and clone size are those listed in that table; D and trimming were worked out from the DNA. The table shows about 72,000 clones, with 85% to 90% occurring only once. The chain combines TRBV6-6 with TRBJ1-5; 7 nucleotides line up with TRBD1. This receptor was obtained from a man in his 70s with active or convalescent COVID-19. Material for sequencing was peripheral blood. CDR3 bases: TGTGCCAGCCGTCGGACAGGAGATAGCAATCAGCCCCAGCATTTT. Translation: CASRRTGDSNQPQHF.